This entry lists 21 T cell receptor beta chains sequenced from one sample in a study of OX40 agonist ivuxolimab in advanced cancers. Sequencing was performed with immunoSEQ multiplex PCR; in TCRdb, only in-frame clones are kept and a portion is missing. The sample lists roughly 66,000 clones, approximately 82% occurring once. Specimen: CD4+ or CD8+ T cells sorted from blood, collected in a trial of the OX40 agonist ivuxolimab. Receptor source: an adult with an advanced solid tumor such as melanoma, head and neck, liver or kidney cancer.

The gene calls are TRBV7-9 and TRBJ2-1; D possibly corresponds to TRBD2 (6 bases). Germline CDR1 is SEHNR and CDR2 is FQNEAQ (reference sequence). Trimming stripped 8 bases from V and 0 bases from J, with 14 bases between. CDR3 length: 15 residues. CDR3: CASRRAAGSYNEQFF. The CDR3 region has the DNA TGTGCCAGCCGACGGGCAGCGGGCTCCTACAATGAGCAGTTCTTC.

CDR3 DNA: TGCGCCAGCAGCCCGACTGGACAGGGGGTTACTGAAGCTTTCTTT. As protein: CASSPTGQGVTEAFF. The chain has TRBV5-1 and TRBJ1-1, with TRBD1 identical over 10 bases. Germline loops: CDR1 SGHRS, CDR2 YFSETQ. With 4 bases clipped from V and 5 bases from J, the junction kept 8 bases outside the gene matches. CDR3 length: 15 residues.

As DNA, the CDR3 is TGTGCCAGTAGTCCGGGGAGCGGGAGGGTAGCCTACAATGAGCAGTTCTTC. Residues: CASSPGSGRVAYNEQFF. The chain couples TRBV19 to TRBJ2-1; TRBD2 aligns across 10 bases. This CDR3 comprises 17 residues. Trimming cost V 5 bases and J 2 bases; bases outside gene matches: 9. Germline assignment: CDR1 LNHDA and CDR2 SQIVND (reference sequence).

The genes are TRBV5-4 and TRBJ2-3, with 13 bases identical to TRBD2. The germline V gene encodes CDR1 SGHNT and CDR2 YYREEE (reference sequence). The CDR3 is 15 residues long. In nucleotides, the CDR3 is TGTGCAACCGGGACTAGCGGGACTAGCACAGATACGCAGTATTTT. Encoded protein: CATGTSGTSTDTQYF.

This clone was picked up one time. The J gene is TRBJ1-1, the V gene TRBV7-2, with D tentatively TRBD1 (6 bases). Per the germline V gene, CDR1 is SGHTA and CDR2 is FQGNSA. The CDR3 has 14 residues. V lost 1 base to trimming and J lost 1 base, with 7 bases between them. The CDR3, as DNA: TGTGCCAGCAGCTTAGGCAGGGGGAACACTGAAGCTTTCTTT. Protein sequence: CASSLGRGNTEAFF.

The rearrangement joins TRBV7-8 to TRBJ2-3; the match to TRBD1 covers 7 bases. The CDR3 extends over 14 amino acids. V shed 3 bases, J shed 4 bases, and the junction held 4 bases outside the gene matches. The germline V gene has CDR1 SGHVS and CDR2 FQNEAQ. The CDR3 here is CASSLMRGPDTQYF. CDR3 coding DNA: TGTGCCAGCAGCTTGATGAGGGGGCCAGATACGCAGTATTTT. Together with reference TRBV7-8 and TRBJ2-3, the CDR3 gives the full variable domain: GAGVSQSPRYKVAKRGQDVALRCDPISGHVSLFWYQQALGQGPEFLTYFQNEAQLDKSGLPSDRFFAERPEGSVSTLKIQRTQQEDSAVYLCASSLMRGPDTQYFGPGTRLTVL.

The J gene is TRBJ2-3, the V gene TRBV6-1, with TRBD1 matching 7 bases. The junction had 5 bases not matched to a gene; V was cut back by 8 bases and J by 3 bases. The CDR3 loop spans 13 amino acids. The V gene's germline CDR1 is MNHNS and CDR2 SASEGT. Written as DNA, the CDR3 is TGTGCCAGCGTTGAACAGGGGACAGATACGCAGTATTTT. This codes for CASVEQGTDTQYF.

DNA of the CDR3: TGTGCCAGTAGTAGGCAGGTCTCCTACAATGAGCAGTTCTTC. This encodes CASSRQVSYNEQFF. The genes are TRBV19 and TRBJ2-1; D not certain. The germline gives CDR1 LNHDA, CDR2 SQIVND (reference sequence). The V gene lost 4 bases and the J gene lost 0 bases, with 7 bases spanning the gap. The CDR3 totals 14 residues. Full variable domain (missing parts from reference TRBV19 and TRBJ2-1): DGGITQSPKYLFRKEGQNVTLSCEQNLNHDAMYWYRQDPGQGLRLIYYSQIVNDFQKGDIAEGYSVSREKKESFPLTVTSAQKNPTAFYLCASSRQVSYNEQFFGPGTRLTVL.

This clone was detected only a few times. The V gene is TRBV5-1, the J gene TRBJ2-5; perhaps TRBD2 as D (5 bases). CDR1 and CDR2 (germline): SGHRS, YFSETQ. V lost 4 bases and J lost 4, with 29 bases in between. This CDR3 is 19 amino acids long. This chain's CDR3 is CASSAGGPGRNTLGETQYF. CDR3 sequence (DNA): TGCGCCAGCAGCGCTGGAGGTCCGGGCCGGAATACCCTGGGAGAGACCCAGTACTTC.

This chain uses TRBV6-1 with TRBJ2-1; TRBD2 might be the D (6 bases). The CDR3 totals 14 residues. Trimming removed 2 bases at V and 3 bases at J, with 8 bases between. From germline, CDR1 is MNHNS and CDR2 SASEGT. As DNA, the CDR3 is TGTGCCAGCAGTGAACTAGCGTACTACAATGAGCAGTTCTTC. Protein: CASSELAYYNEQFF.

The rearrangement uses TRBV30 and TRBJ2-7; D is unclear. The V and J ends lost 3 bases and 3 bases respectively, with 6 bases between them. The V gene's germline CDR1 is GTSNPN and CDR2 SVGIG (reference sequence). The CDR3 is 11 amino acids. CDR3 loop: CAWSPSYEQYF. CDR3 coding DNA: TGTGCCTGGAGCCCAAGCTACGAGCAGTACTTC.

The chain uses TRBV4-1 and TRBJ2-3; 7 bases are shared with TRBD2. V lost 0 bases to trimming and J lost 2 bases; unmatched junction nucleotides: 8. Germline assignment: CDR1 MGHRA and CDR2 YSYEKL. The CDR3 loop spans 17 amino acids. CDR3 amino acids: CASSQDRDYPITDTQYF. CDR3 nucleotides: TGCGCCAGCAGCCAAGATCGGGACTACCCCATCACAGATACGCAGTATTTT.

V and J are TRBV2 and TRBJ1-5; a weak D match, TRBD1 (6 bases). The V end was cut by 3 bases, the J end by 6 bases, with 12 bases between. This CDR3 contains 14 residues. Germline V gene sequence: CDR1 SNHLY, CDR2 FYNNEI. The CDR3 reads CASSESGAGQPQHF. In DNA form, the CDR3 reads TGTGCCAGCAGTGAGTCAGGGGCGGGTCAGCCCCAGCATTTT.

The chain uses TRBV29-1 and TRBJ2-2; 8 nucleotides line up with TRBD2. CDR1 is SQVTM and CDR2 is ANQGSEA in the germline V gene. The ends lost 2 bases at V and 0 bases at J; junction bases unmatched: 8. CDR3 length: 17 amino acids. CDR3 bases: TGCAGCGTTGAAAACACGGGAGGGCCACCGAACACCGGGGAGCTGTTTTTT. It specifies CSVENTGGPPNTGELFF.

The rearrangement uses TRBV7-8 and TRBJ1-2, with D uncertain. The CDR3 contains 14 residues. Germline assignment: CDR1 SGHVS and CDR2 FQNEAQ. Trimming cost V 0 bases and J 2 bases, with 7 bases left between them. The CDR3 nucleotides read TGTGCCAGCAGCTTAGCGGAGAGGAACTATGGCTACACCTTC. Encoded protein: CASSLAERNYGYTF. Complete variable domain (other parts from reference TRBV7-8 and TRBJ1-2): GAGVSQSPRYKVAKRGQDVALRCDPISGHVSLFWYQQALGQGPEFLTYFQNEAQLDKSGLPSDRFFAERPEGSVSTLKIQRTQQEDSAVYLCASSLAERNYGYTFGSGTRLTVV.

The CDR3 spells CASSTLSGQEYNEQFF. DNA for the CDR3: TGTGCCAGCAGCACCCTTAGCGGGCAAGAGTACAATGAGCAGTTCTTC. The chain is built from TRBV9 and TRBJ2-1; 7 nucleotides agree with TRBD2. The CDR3 length is 16 residues. The V gene's germline CDR1 is SGDLS and CDR2 YYNGEE. V trimming: 4 bases; J trimming: 4 bases; junction bases outside the gene matches: 11.

A few counts support this clone. The V call is TRBV14, the J call TRBJ1-1; tentative D call: TRBD1 (5 bases). V gave up 0 bases and J gave up 5 bases, with 13 bases separating them. Germline CDR1 reads SGHDN; CDR2 reads FVKESK. The CDR3 has 15 amino acids. In DNA, the CDR3 is TGTGCCAGCAGCCAAGATTCTGGGGGACTAACTGAAGCTTTCTTT. It translates to CASSQDSGGLTEAFF.

This clone has just a few counts. This CDR3 is CSALRGAGTDTQYF. CDR3 sequence (DNA): TGCAGCGCCCTGAGGGGGGCCGGCACAGATACGCAGTATTTT. The V and J genes are TRBV29-1 and TRBJ2-3, with D possibly called TRBD1 or TRBD2 (6 bases each). Trimming pared 7 bases from V and 1 base from J, leaving 15 bases between. The CDR3 is 14 residues long. In germline, CDR1 is SQVTM, CDR2 ANQGSEA.

J is TRBJ2-5 and V is TRBV9, with 9 bases fitting TRBD2. In germline, CDR1 is SGDLS, CDR2 YYNGEE. V lost 2 bases and J lost 1; bases outside the gene matches: 6. This CDR3 contains 16 residues. The CDR3 reads CASSVFAGGPQETQYF. The CDR3 nucleotides read TGTGCCAGCAGCGTTTTCGCGGGGGGGCCCCAAGAGACCCAGTACTTC.

The gene calls are TRBV27 and TRBJ1-2; a possible D gene is TRBD1 (6 bases). Germline loops: CDR1 MNHEY, CDR2 SMNVEV (reference sequence). V was trimmed by 2 bases and J by 4 bases, leaving 14 bases between them. The CDR3 length is 15 residues. CDR3 residues: CASSLDRGARYGYTF. The CDR3 DNA sequence: TGTGCCAGCAGTTTAGATCGGGGGGCTCGCTATGGCTACACCTTC.

The chain has TRBV7-8 and TRBJ2-7, with TRBD1 matching over 8 bases. CDR1 SGHVS and CDR2 FQNEAQ come from the germline V gene. The CDR3 covers 15 residues. V shed 4 bases, J shed 6 bases, and the junction held 11 bases outside the gene matches. The CDR3 region is CASSYRGQAYGEQYF. DNA for the CDR3: TGTGCCAGCAGCTATAGGGGACAGGCTTATGGCGAGCAGTACTTC.